This is a list of T cell receptor beta chains from one sample in a study of blood T cells in healthy people across ages. MiXCR, applied by TCRdb to the 5' RACE reads, yields one record per CDR3 protein. The sample yields 500,000 to 550,000 distinct CDR3 sequences, 24% seen once. Separately, the same data were catalogued under a study of T cells of mothers and their children.

The sequencing sample was made of blood. These receptors originate from a boy aged 10-17 years in good health. CDR3s include the opening cysteine and the closing phenylalanine or tryptophan. D genes are given only for firm matches. Some rows mark clone size as missing; the rest say once, few, many or name a class of expanded clone.

- | - | TRBJ2-3 | TRBV7-2 | CASSLELAPVLTQYF | TGTGCCAGCAGCTTAGAACTAGCCCCAGTTCTTACGCAGTATTTT
TRBD1 | - | TRBJ2-2 | TRBV11-2 | CASSARGQVAGELFF | TGTGCCAGCAGCGCACGGGGACAGGTCGCCGGGGAGCTGTTTTTT
- | few | TRBJ1-1 | TRBV7-9 | CASSSTAGNTEAFF | TGTGCCAGCAGCTCGACGGCCGGTAACACTGAAGCTTTCTTT
- | - | TRBJ2-1 | TRBV6-2/TRBV6-3 | CASSYFNGGGNYNEQFF | TGTGCCAGCAGTTACTTTAATGGCGGGGGCAACTACAATGAGCAGTTCTTC
TRBD1 | - | TRBJ1-3 | TRBV18 | CASSFQKGTGLLSGNTIYF | TGTGCCAGCTCATTTCAAAAGGGGACAGGGCTCCTCTCTGGAAACACCATATATTTT
- | - | TRBJ2-3 | TRBV18 | CASSGTPGGADTQSF | TGTGCCAGCTCAGGGACTCCCGGCGGCGCAGATACGCAGTCTTTT
TRBD1 | few | TRBJ2-5 | TRBV5-1 | CASSSSSGTGGTQYF | TGCGCCAGCAGCTCGTCTAGCGGGACAGGGGGGACCCAGTACTTC
- | many | TRBJ2-5 | TRBV11-2 | CASSPDRPTRETQYF | TGTGCCAGCAGCCCAGACAGGCCCACAAGAGAGACCCAGTACTTC
TRBD2 | few | TRBJ2-5 | TRBV6-6 | CASSFTRTSGYF | TGTGCCAGCAGCTTTACCCGGACTAGCGGATACTTC
TRBD2 | - | TRBJ2-2 | TRBV6-5 | CASSYGGSSTGELFF | TGTGCCAGCAGTTACGGCGGGAGTAGCACCGGGGAGCTGTTTTTT
TRBD2 | few | TRBJ2-1 | TRBV6-2/TRBV6-3 | CASSYRTSRYNEQFF | TGTGCCAGCAGTTACCGGACTAGCAGATACAATGAGCAGTTCTTC
- | few | TRBJ1-6 | TRBV4-3 | CASSQDPGLPLHF | TGCGCCAGCAGCCAAGATCCGGGTCTACCCCTCCACTTT
- | - | TRBJ1-1 | TRBV19 | CASSIENAGRGAFF | TGTGCCAGTAGTATAGAAAATGCGGGACGAGGAGCTTTCTTT
- | - | TRBJ2-5 | TRBV6-2/TRBV6-3 | CASSGFGETQYF | TGTGCCAGCAGTGGATTTGGAGAGACCCAGTACTTC
TRBD1 | few | TRBJ2-7 | TRBV12-3/TRBV12-4 | CASSLEWTGSSYEQYF | TGTGCCAGCAGTTTGGAATGGACAGGGTCCTCGTACGAGCAGTACTTC
- | - | TRBJ2-3 | TRBV27 | CASSFWGTQYF | TGTGCCAGCAGTTTTTGGGGTACGCAGTATTTT
TRBD1 | - | TRBJ1-2 | TRBV7-9 | CASSLPSTGSGYGYTF | TGTGCCAGCAGCTTACCCTCGACAGGGTCTGGGTATGGCTACACCTTC
- | few | TRBJ2-1 | TRBV28 | CASSSTDNEQFF | TGTGCCAGCAGTTCGACCGACAATGAGCAGTTCTTC
- | - | TRBJ2-4 | TRBV28 | CASSLEGTGEKNIQYF | TGTGCCAGCAGTTTAGAGGGCACTGGAGAAAAAAACATTCAGTACTTC
- | - | TRBJ2-3 | TRBV27 | CASSQSHIFLASRRDTQYF | TGTGCCAGCAGTCAAAGCCACATTTTTCTAGCCTCCAGAAGGGATACGCAGTATTTT
- | - | TRBJ2-3 | TRBV29-1 | CSVVSPTTDTQYF | TGCAGCGTTGTTAGCCCGACCACAGATACGCAGTATTTT
TRBD1 | - | TRBJ2-6 | TRBV6-2/TRBV6-3 | CASSHTSGTAYSGANVLTF | TGTGCCAGCAGTCACACCTCCGGGACAGCATATAGTGGGGCCAACGTCCTGACTTTC
- | few | TRBJ1-2 | TRBV6-5 | CASSRGANYGYTF | TGTGCCAGCAGCCGCGGCGCCAACTATGGCTACACCTTC
- | - | TRBJ2-7 | TRBV20-1 | CSATKRGSYEQYF | TGCAGTGCTACGAAAAGGGGATCCTACGAGCAGTACTTC
- | - | TRBJ2-1 | TRBV4-3 | CASSQDSDSRGYNEQFF | TGCGCCAGCAGCCAAGATAGTGACTCGAGGGGGTACAATGAGCAGTTCTTC
- | - | TRBJ1-5 | TRBV4-1 | CASSQGLGVSNQPQHF | TGCGCCAGCAGCCAAGGACTCGGTGTTAGCAATCAGCCCCAGCACTTT
- | - | TRBJ2-7 | TRBV9 | CASSAPSTYEQYF | TGTGCCAGCAGCGCCCCCTCGACCTACGAGCAGTACTTC
- | - | TRBJ2-1 | TRBV27 | CASSPSGRINEQFF | TGTGCCAGCAGTCCCTCCGGCAGGATCAATGAGCAGTTCTTC
- | few | TRBJ1-2 | TRBV5-1 | CASSLASDLTNYGYTF | TGCGCCAGCAGCTTGGCATCAGACCTAACTAACTATGGCTACACCTTC
TRBD2 | few | TRBJ2-7 | TRBV18 | CASSPQTSGTYEQYF | TGTGCCAGCTCGCCTCAGACTAGCGGCACCTACGAGCAGTACTTC
- | - | TRBJ2-2 | TRBV30 | CAWSVSRAGELFF | TGTGCCTGGAGTGTCTCCAGGGCCGGGGAGCTGTTTTTT
- | many | TRBJ1-2 | TRBV21-1 | CASSKGGDSAGYTF | TGTGCCAGCAGCAAAGGCGGGGACAGCGCCGGCTACACCTTC
TRBD1 | few | TRBJ2-5 | TRBV4-2 | CASSQGPLRGQKETQYF | TGTGCCAGCAGCCAAGGACCTCTAAGGGGACAGAAGGAGACCCAGTACTTC
- | - | TRBJ1-1 | TRBV7-2 | CASSRLLSNTEAFF | TGTGCCAGCAGCCGACTCCTCAGTAACACTGAAGCTTTCTTT
- | few | TRBJ2-1 | TRBV6-2/TRBV6-3 | CASSPFRFNEQFF | TGTGCCAGCAGTCCTTTTAGATTCAATGAGCAGTTCTTC
TRBD1 | - | TRBJ1-2 | TRBV9 | CASSVAGQGPRNYGYTF | TGTGCCAGCAGCGTAGCAGGACAGGGCCCTAGGAACTATGGCTACACCTTC
- | - | TRBJ1-4 | TRBV4-3 | CASSPSRTWEKLFF | TGCGCCAGCAGTCCCTCGAGAACGTGGGAAAAACTGTTTTTT
- | few | TRBJ2-1 | TRBV7-8 | CASSFPSLSYNEQFF | TGTGCCAGCAGCTTTCCTAGCCTCTCGTACAATGAGCAGTTCTTC
- | many | TRBJ2-1 | TRBV5-1 | CASSGGDRIDQRFF | TGCGCCAGCAGCGGGGGGGACAGGATCGACCAGCGGTTCTTC
- | - | TRBJ2-1 | TRBV3-1 | CASGLRSGQETLYF | TGTGCCAGCGGCCTCAGGAGCGGACAAGAGACCCTGTACTTC
- | - | TRBJ2-1 | TRBV7-6 | CASSLGETSSPYNEQFF | TGTGCCAGCAGCTTAGGAGAAACTAGTAGCCCCTACAATGAGCAGTTCTTC
- | few | TRBJ2-5 | TRBV20-1 | CSATRGAAFF | TGCAGTGCTACACGGGGGGCGGCGTTCTTC
- | few | TRBJ2-3 | TRBV7-2 | CAVPLWGRTDTQYF | TGTGCCGTCCCTCTTTGGGGGCGCACAGATACGCAGTATTTT
- | - | TRBJ2-3 | TRBV7-6 | CASSFGWADTQYF | TGTGCCAGCAGCTTCGGGTGGGCAGATACGCAGTATTTT
- | - | TRBJ1-5 | TRBV7-2 | CASSQAVSNQPQHF | TGTGCCAGCAGCCAAGCGGTTAGCAATCAGCCCCAGCATTTT
TRBD1 | few | TRBJ2-1 | TRBV29-1 | CGVGTGGYNEQFF | TGCGGCGTTGGGACAGGGGGATACAATGAGCAGTTCTTC
TRBD2 | - | TRBJ2-1 | TRBV3-1 | CASSPRLAGGGEQFF | TGTGCCAGCAGCCCCCGACTAGCGGGGGGAGGTGAGCAGTTCTTC
- | few | TRBJ2-7 | TRBV7-2 | CASSLVLSALTPYEQYF | TGTGCCAGCAGCTTGGTATTGTCGGCCCTAACCCCCTACGAGCAGTACTTC
- | - | TRBJ1-2 | TRBV5-1 | CASSFIGDGYAF | TGCGCCAGCAGCTTTATAGGCGATGGCTACGCCTTC
TRBD2 | - | TRBJ2-5 | TRBV20-1 | CSARDHAGRRETQYF | TGCAGTGCTAGAGATCATGCCGGGAGGCGAGAGACCCAGTACTTC
TRBD2 | many | TRBJ2-1 | TRBV27 | CASSLAGGRGNEQFF | TGTGCCAGCAGTTTAGCGGGAGGGCGGGGGAATGAGCAGTTCTTC
- | - | TRBJ1-2 | TRBV5-6 | CASSYPKNNYGYTF | TGTGCCAGCAGCTATCCAAAAAACAACTATGGCTACACCTTC
TRBD2 | - | TRBJ2-5 | TRBV7-9 | CASSLGIAGGQETQYF | TGTGCCAGCAGCTTAGGGATCGCGGGGGGCCAAGAGACCCAGTACTTC
TRBD2 | - | TRBJ2-1 | TRBV6-2/TRBV6-3 | CASVLAGGLLNEQFF | TGTGCCAGCGTCCTAGCGGGGGGGCTCTTGAATGAGCAGTTCTTC
TRBD1 | - | TRBJ2-1 | TRBV5-1 | CASNRDRGLNEQFF | TGCGCCAGCAACCGGGACAGGGGTCTCAATGAGCAGTTCTTC